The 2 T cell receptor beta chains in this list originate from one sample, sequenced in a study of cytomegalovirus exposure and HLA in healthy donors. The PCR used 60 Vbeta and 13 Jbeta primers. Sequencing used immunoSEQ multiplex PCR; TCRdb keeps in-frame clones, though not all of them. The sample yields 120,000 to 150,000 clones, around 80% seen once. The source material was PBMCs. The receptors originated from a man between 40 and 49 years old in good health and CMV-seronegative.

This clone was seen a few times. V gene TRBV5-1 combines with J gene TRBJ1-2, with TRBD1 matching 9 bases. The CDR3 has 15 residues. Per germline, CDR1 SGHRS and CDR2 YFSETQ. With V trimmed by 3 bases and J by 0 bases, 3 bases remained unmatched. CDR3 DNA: TGCGCCAGCAGCTGGACAGGGGCAGCTAACTATGGCTACACCTTC. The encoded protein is CASSWTGAANYGYTF.

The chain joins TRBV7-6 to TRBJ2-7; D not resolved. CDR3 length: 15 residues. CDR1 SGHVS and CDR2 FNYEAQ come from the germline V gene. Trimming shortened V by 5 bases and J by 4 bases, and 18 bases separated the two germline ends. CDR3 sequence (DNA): TGTGCCAGCAGCGTAAGCCCGGGTCCCGGGTACGAGCAGTACTTC. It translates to CASSVSPGPGYEQYF.